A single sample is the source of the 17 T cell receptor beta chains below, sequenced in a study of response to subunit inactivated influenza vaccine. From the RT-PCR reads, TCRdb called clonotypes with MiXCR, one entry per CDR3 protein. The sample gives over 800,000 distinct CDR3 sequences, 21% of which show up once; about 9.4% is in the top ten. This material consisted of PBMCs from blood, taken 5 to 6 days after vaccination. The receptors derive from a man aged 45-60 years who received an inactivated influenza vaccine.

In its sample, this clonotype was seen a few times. CDR3 nucleotides: TGCGCCAGCAGCCTCGACTGGGGAACCGAGCAGTACTTC. It codes for CASSLDWGTEQYF. The chain is built from TRBV5-1 and TRBJ2-7; D is ambiguous. Germline V gene data show CDR1 as SGHRS and CDR2 as YFSETQ. The germline V and J ends were trimmed by 4 bases and 6 bases, with 14 bases remaining between them. The CDR3 covers 13 residues.

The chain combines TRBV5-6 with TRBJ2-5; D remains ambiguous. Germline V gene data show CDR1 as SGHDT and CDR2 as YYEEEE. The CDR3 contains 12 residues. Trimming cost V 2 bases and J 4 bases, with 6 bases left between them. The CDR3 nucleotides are TGTGCCAGCAGCTTCAGTGTAGAGACCCAGTACTTC. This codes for CASSFSVETQYF.

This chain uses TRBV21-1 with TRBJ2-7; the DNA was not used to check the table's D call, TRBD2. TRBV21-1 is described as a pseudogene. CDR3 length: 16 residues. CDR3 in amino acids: CASSKVLREGRYEQYF. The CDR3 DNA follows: TGTGCCAGCAGCAAAGTATTACGGGAGGGCCGGTACGAGCAGTACTTC.

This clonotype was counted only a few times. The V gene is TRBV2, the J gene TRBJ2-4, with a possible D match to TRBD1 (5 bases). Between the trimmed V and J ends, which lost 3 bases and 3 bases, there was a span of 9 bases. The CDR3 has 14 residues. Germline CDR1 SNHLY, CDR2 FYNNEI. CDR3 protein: CASSEDTLKNIQYF. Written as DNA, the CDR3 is TGTGCCAGCAGTGAGGACACCCTCAAAAACATTCAGTACTTC.

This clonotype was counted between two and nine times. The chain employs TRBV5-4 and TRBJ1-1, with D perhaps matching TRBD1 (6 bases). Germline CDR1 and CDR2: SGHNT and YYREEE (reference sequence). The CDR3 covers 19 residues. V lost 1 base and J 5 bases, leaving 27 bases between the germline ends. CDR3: CASSLPTATGKNDRTEAFF. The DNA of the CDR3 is TGTGCCAGCAGCTTGCCCACCGCTACAGGGAAAAACGATCGGACTGAAGCTTTCTTT.

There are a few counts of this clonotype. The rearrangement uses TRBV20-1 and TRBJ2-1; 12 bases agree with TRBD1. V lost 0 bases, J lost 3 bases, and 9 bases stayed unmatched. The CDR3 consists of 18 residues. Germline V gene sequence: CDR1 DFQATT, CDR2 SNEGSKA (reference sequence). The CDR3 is CSARDPSGQGAVYNEQFF. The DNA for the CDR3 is TGCAGTGCTAGAGACCCTTCGGGACAGGGGGCGGTCTACAATGAGCAGTTCTTC.

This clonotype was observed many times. This CDR3 is CASSETGQGHEQYF. The CDR3 nucleotides are TGCGCCAGCAGCGAAACGGGACAGGGCCACGAGCAGTACTTC. This chain links TRBV5-1 with TRBJ2-7; 9 bases map to TRBD1. Germline lookup yields CDR1 SGHRS and CDR2 YFSETQ. V trimming: 4 bases; J trimming: 5 bases; junction bases outside the gene matches: 7. CDR3 length: 14 amino acids.

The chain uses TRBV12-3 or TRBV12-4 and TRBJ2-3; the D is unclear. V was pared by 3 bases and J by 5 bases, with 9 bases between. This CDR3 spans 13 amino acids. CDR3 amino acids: CASSFSDQDTQYF. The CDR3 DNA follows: TGTGCCAGCAGTTTTTCGGACCAAGATACGCAGTATTTT.

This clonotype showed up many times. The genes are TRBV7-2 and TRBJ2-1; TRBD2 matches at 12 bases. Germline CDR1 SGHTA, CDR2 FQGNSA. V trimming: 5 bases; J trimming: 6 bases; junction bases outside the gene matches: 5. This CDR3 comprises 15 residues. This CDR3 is CASSTQLAGGNEQFF. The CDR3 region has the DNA TGTGCCAGCAGCACACAACTAGCGGGGGGCAATGAGCAGTTCTTC.

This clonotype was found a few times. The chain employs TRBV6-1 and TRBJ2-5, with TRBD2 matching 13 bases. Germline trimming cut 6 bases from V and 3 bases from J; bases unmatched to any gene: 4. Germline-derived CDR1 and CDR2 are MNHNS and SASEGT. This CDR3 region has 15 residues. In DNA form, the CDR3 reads TGTGCCAGCAGCCACGGGACTAGCGGGAAAGAGACCCAGTACTTC. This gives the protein CASSHGTSGKETQYF.

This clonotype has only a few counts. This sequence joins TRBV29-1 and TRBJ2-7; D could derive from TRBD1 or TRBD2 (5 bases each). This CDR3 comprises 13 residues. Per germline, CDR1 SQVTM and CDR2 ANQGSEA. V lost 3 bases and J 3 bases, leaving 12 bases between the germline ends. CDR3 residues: CSVEGDRYYEQYF. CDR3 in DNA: TGCAGCGTTGAGGGGGATCGATACTACGAGCAGTACTTC.

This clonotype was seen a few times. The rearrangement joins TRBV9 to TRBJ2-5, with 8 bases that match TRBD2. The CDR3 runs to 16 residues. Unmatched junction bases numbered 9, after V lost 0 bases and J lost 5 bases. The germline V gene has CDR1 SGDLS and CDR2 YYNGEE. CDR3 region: CASSVGGRGARETQYF. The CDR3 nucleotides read TGTGCCAGCAGCGTAGGGGGGCGGGGGGCGCGGGAGACCCAGTACTTC.

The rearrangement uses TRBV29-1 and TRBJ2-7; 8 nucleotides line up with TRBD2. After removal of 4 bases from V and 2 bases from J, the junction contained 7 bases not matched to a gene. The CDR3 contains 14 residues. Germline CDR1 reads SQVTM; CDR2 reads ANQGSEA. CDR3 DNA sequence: TGCAGCGTTGCATTCAGCGGGAGTACCTACGAGCAGTACTTC. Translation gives CSVAFSGSTYEQYF.

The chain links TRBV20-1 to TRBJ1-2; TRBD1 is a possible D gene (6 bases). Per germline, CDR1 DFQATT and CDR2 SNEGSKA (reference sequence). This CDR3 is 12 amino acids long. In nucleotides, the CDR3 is TGCGGAGGACAGCCCGGTAACTATGGCTACACCTTC. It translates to CGGQPGNYGYTF.

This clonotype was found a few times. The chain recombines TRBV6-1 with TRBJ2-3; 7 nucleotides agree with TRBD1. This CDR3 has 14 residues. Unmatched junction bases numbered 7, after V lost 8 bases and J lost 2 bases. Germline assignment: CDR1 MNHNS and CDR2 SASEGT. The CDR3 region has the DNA TGTGCCAGCGGGTCTGGGACAGTCACAGATACGCAGTATTTT. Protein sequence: CASGSGTVTDTQYF.

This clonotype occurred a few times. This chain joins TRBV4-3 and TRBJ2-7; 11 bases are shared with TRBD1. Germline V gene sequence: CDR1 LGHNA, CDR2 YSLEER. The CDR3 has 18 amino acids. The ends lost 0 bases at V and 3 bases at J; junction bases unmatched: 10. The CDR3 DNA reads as TGCGCCAGCAGCCAAGACTATCATGGGGGACAGGGGGTCTACGAGCAGTACTTC. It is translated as CASSQDYHGGQGVYEQYF.

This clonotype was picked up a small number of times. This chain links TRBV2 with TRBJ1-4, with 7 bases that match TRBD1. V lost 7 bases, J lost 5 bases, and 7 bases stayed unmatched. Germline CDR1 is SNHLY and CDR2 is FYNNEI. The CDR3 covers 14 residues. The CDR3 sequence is CASKAGTENEKLFF. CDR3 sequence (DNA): TGTGCCAGCAAGGCCGGGACAGAGAATGAAAAACTGTTTTTT.